This entry lists 18 T cell receptor beta chains sequenced from one sample in a study of T cells in Graves' hyperthyroidism and ophthalmopathy. Regions amplified from RNA transcripts were the TCR beta CDR3 regions. RT-PCR in the first round (using the HTBI primer set) targeted the TCR CDR3. MiXCR, run by TCRdb on the multiplex PCR reads, gives a single entry per CDR3 protein. The sample shows 450,000 to 650,000 distinct CDR3 sequences, over 12% of them seen only once. The sequenced sample consisted of blood. The receptors here all came from a woman between 18 and 29 years old with Graves' ophthalmopathy.

At least ten counts were recorded for this clonotype. The chain recombines TRBV3-1 with TRBJ1-5, with TRBD1 as a possible D gene (5 bases). There are 14 residues in the CDR3. The germline V gene has CDR1 LGHDT and CDR2 YNNKEL (reference sequence). Trimming stripped 2 bases from V and 3 bases from J, with 8 bases between. The CDR3 here is CASSQQGYNQPQHF. Written as DNA, the CDR3 is TGTGCCAGCAGCCAACAGGGATACAATCAGCCCCAGCATTTT.

In its sample, this clonotype was seen many times. The genes are TRBV12-3 or TRBV12-4 and TRBJ1-5; maybe TRBD1 (5 bases). V was cut by 5 bases and J by 4 bases, with 12 bases left in between. The CDR3 loop spans 14 amino acids. The CDR3 DNA sequence: TGTGCCAGCAGTGACTGGGACCTGAATCAGCCCCAGCATTTT. Translating it yields CASSDWDLNQPQHF.

Only a few counts were recorded for this clonotype. Written as DNA, the CDR3 is TGTGCCAGCAGTGAAGCCGGACTAGCGGGAAGGAATGAGCAGTTCTTC. Translation: CASSEAGLAGRNEQFF. The gene calls are TRBV6-1 and TRBJ2-1; 12 bases are a match to TRBD2. This CDR3 region has 16 residues. The germline CDR1 and CDR2 sequences are MNHNS and SASEGT. The trim removed 0 bases at V and 7 bases at J, leaving 4 bases unmatched.

This clonotype was observed many times. The chain employs TRBV20-1 and TRBJ2-3; D remains ambiguous. Germline loops: CDR1 DFQATT, CDR2 SNEGSKA (reference sequence). Trimming pared 0 bases from V and 6 bases from J, leaving 7 bases between. This CDR3 is 12 amino acids long. CDR3 DNA: TGCAGTGCTAGAGAACTGGAGGATACGCAGTATTTT. It specifies CSARELEDTQYF.

The rearrangement joins TRBV27 to TRBJ2-7; D is perhaps TRBD2 (6 bases). Trimming removed 11 bases at V and 4 bases at J, with 15 bases between. The CDR3 runs to 12 residues. Germline CDR1 MNHEY, CDR2 SMNVEV (reference sequence). The CDR3, as DNA: TGTGCCTCCGGGGGTTCCGTATACGAGCAGTACTTC. It is translated as CASGGSVYEQYF.

In this sample, this clonotype turned up many times. The genes are TRBV12-3 or TRBV12-4 and TRBJ2-3, with 15 nucleotides matching TRBD2. The CDR3 spans 18 residues. V lost 6 bases and J lost 1; bases outside the gene matches: 8. The DNA for the CDR3 is TGTGCCAGCAGGGGACTAGCGGGAGGCCTACTCCGCACAGATACGCAGTATTTT. Translated: CASRGLAGGLLRTDTQYF.

This sequence joins TRBV5-1 and TRBJ2-5, with a weak D call TRBD2 (5 bases). The CDR3 has 14 amino acids. Germline CDR1 and CDR2: SGHRS and YFSETQ. Between the trimmed V and J ends, which lost 1 base and 2 bases, there was a span of 9 bases. DNA of the CDR3: TGCGCCAGCAGCTTGAGCGGAGAGCAAGAGACCCAGTACTTC. Residues: CASSLSGEQETQYF. The full variable domain, in which reference TRBV5-1 and TRBJ2-5 provide the parts outside the CDR3, is KAGVTQTPRYLIKTRGQQVTLSCSPISGHRSVSWYQQTPGQGLQFLFEYFSETQRNKGNFPGRFSGRQFSNSRSEMNVSTLELGDSALYLCASSLSGEQETQYFGPGTRLLVL.

This clonotype was seen repeatedly, ten times or more. This chain connects TRBV20-1 to TRBJ2-1; D gene uncertain. Trimming took off 0 bases at V and 0 bases at J, with 9 bases between the two ends. CDR3 length: 15 residues. CDR1 is DFQATT and CDR2 is SNEGSKA in the germline V gene (reference sequence). The DNA of the CDR3 is TGCAGTGCTAGAGATGCGGCTACCTCCTACAATGAGCAGTTCTTC. Translating gives CSARDAATSYNEQFF.

There are many counts of this clonotype. The chain uses TRBV30 and TRBJ1-3; TRBD1 is a possible D gene (5 bases). In germline, CDR1 is GTSNPN, CDR2 SVGIG (reference sequence). Trimming took 3 bases from V and 4 from J, leaving 13 bases between them. The CDR3 is 14 residues long. CDR3 coding DNA: TGTGCCTGGAGCGCCAGAGGGACCGGAAACACCATATATTTT. Translating it yields CAWSARGTGNTIYF. Combining the CDR3 with reference TRBV30 and TRBJ1-3 gives the whole variable domain SQTIHQWPATLVQPVGSPLSLECTVEGTSNPNLYWYRQAAGRGLQLLFYSVGIGQISSEVPQNLSASRPQDRQFILSSKKLLLSDSGFYLCAWSARGTGNTIYFGEGSWLTVV.

The chain uses TRBV4-1 and TRBJ2-7; 14 bases are shared with TRBD2. This CDR3 is 17 amino acids long. Germline CDR1 reads MGHRA; CDR2 reads YSYEKL. V was pared by 5 bases and J by 2 bases, with 8 bases of the junction left unmatched. DNA for the CDR3: TGCGCCAGCAGCGCCCACGGGACTAGCGGGAGCCCCTACGAGCAGTACTTC. Amino acids: CASSAHGTSGSPYEQYF.

The chain couples TRBV12-3 or TRBV12-4 to TRBJ1-2; D might be TRBD1 (5 bases). This CDR3 has 15 residues. V lost 5 bases and J lost 2, with 15 bases in between. CDR3 residues: CASSPSGPGNYGYTF. As DNA, the CDR3 is TGTGCCAGCAGTCCTAGTGGCCCAGGGAACTATGGCTACACCTTC.

This clonotype was detected a few times. This rearrangement joins TRBV5-4 to TRBJ1-2, with 8 bases aligning to TRBD1. CDR1 and CDR2 (germline): SGHNT, YYREEE (reference sequence). This CDR3 has 15 amino acids. V was clipped by 0 bases and J by 7 bases; unmatched bases: 8. The CDR3 DNA follows: TGTGCCAGCAGCTTGGAGGACAGGGCGGTTCGTGGCTACACCTTC. Its protein is CASSLEDRAVRGYTF.

This clonotype was detected ten times or more. The rearrangement links TRBV11-1 to TRBJ2-1, with a tentative D call TRBD2 (6 bases). CDR3 length: 15 residues. V was cut by 4 bases and J by 7 bases, with 17 bases left in between. Germline V CDR1 and CDR2: SGHAT, FQDESV (reference sequence). CDR3 bases: TGTGCCAGCAGCTCGGGACTCGCGGCGGGTAATGAGCAGTTCTTC. Encoded protein: CASSSGLAAGNEQFF.

At least ten counts were recorded for this clonotype. This sequence joins TRBV27 and TRBJ2-7; TRBD1 might be the D (5 bases). The CDR3 is 12 residues long. Germline CDR1 and CDR2: MNHEY and SMNVEV (reference sequence). V was cut by 4 bases and J by 7 bases, with 11 bases left in between. The CDR3 reads CASSSQGLEQYF. In DNA form, the CDR3 reads TGTGCCAGCAGTTCCCAGGGCCTTGAGCAGTACTTC.

This clonotype occurred many times. This chain joins TRBV7-3 and TRBJ2-1; 8 nucleotides match TRBD1. V trimming: 1 base; J trimming: 4 bases; junction bases outside the gene matches: 12. The germline V gene encodes CDR1 SGHTA and CDR2 FQGTGA. CDR3 length: 18 amino acids. As DNA, the CDR3 is TGTGCCAGCAGCTTAATCGCGGGACAGGCCCTCTCATACAATGAGCAGTTCTTC. Amino acids: CASSLIAGQALSYNEQFF.

In this sample, this clonotype turned up a few times. Written as DNA, the CDR3 is TGTGCCAGCAGCTTGGCGGCGATCTACGAGCAGTACTTC. Its translation is CASSLAAIYEQYF. The rearrangement joins TRBV12-3 or TRBV12-4 to TRBJ2-7; no clear D gene. The germline V and J ends were trimmed by 6 bases and 3 bases, with 12 bases remaining between them. This CDR3 comprises 13 residues.

The sample holds many counts of this clonotype. A clone one base away is much larger, so this may be a read error. The V gene is TRBV6-2 or TRBV6-3, the J gene TRBJ1-1, with no clear D. The germline CDR1 and CDR2 sequences are MNHEY and SVGEGT. The germline V and J ends were trimmed by 2 bases and 5 bases, with 6 bases remaining between them. The CDR3 loop spans 12 amino acids. The CDR3 nucleotides read TGTGCCAGCAGTTACGTAGGGACTGAAGCTTTCTTT. This codes for CASSYVGTEAFF.

This clonotype was seen ten or more times. The chain has TRBV19 and TRBJ1-5; a possible D gene is TRBD1 (5 bases). The V gene's germline CDR1 is LNHDA and CDR2 SQIVND (reference sequence). Trimming pared 6 bases from V and 9 bases from J, leaving 15 bases between. There are 13 residues in the CDR3. The CDR3: CASSDSRPLPQHF. In DNA form, the CDR3 reads TGTGCCAGTAGCGACAGCCGACCGCTGCCCCAGCATTTT.